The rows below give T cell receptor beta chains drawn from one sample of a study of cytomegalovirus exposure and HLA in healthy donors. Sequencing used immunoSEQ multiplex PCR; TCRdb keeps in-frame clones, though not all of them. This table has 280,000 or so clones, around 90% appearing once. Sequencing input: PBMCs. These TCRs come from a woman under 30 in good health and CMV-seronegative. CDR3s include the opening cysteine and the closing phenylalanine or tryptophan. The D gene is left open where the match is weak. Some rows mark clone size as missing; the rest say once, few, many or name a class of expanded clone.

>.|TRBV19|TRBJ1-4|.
CASSILGAGEKLFF
TGTGCCAGTAGTATTTTGGGGGCCGGCGAAAAACTGTTTTTT
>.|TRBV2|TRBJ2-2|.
CASTFIQGSAGELFF
TGTGCCAGCACCTTTATACAGGGATCCGCCGGGGAGCTGTTTTTT
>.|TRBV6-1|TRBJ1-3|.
CASNSLFSGNTIYF
TGTGCCAGCAATTCCCTATTCTCTGGAAACACCATATATTTT
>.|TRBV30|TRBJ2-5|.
CAWSVNRPETQYF
TGTGCCTGGAGTGTAAACAGGCCAGAGACCCAGTACTTC
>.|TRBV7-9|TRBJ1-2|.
CSSSLFIYGYTF
TGTTCCAGCAGCTTATTCATCTATGGCTACACCTTC
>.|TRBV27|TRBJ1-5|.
CASSLRTETNQPQHF
TGTGCCAGCAGTTTGAGGACAGAGACTAATCAGCCCCAGCATTTT
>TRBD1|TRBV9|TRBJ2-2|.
CASSVTAGGAPGELFF
TGTGCCAGCAGCGTCACTGCAGGGGGCGCTCCCGGGGAGCTGTTTTTT
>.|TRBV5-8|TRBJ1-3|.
CASSWGGGSGNTIYF
TGTGCCAGCAGCTGGGGCGGGGGCTCTGGAAACACCATATATTTT
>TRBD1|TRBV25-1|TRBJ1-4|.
CASSDGTQGAWEKLFF
TGTGCCAGCAGTGACGGAACACAGGGGGCTTGGGAAAAACTGTTTTTT
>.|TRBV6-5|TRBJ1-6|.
CASSYSTPRSPLHF
TGTGCCAGCAGTTACTCCACTCCGAGGTCACCCCTCCACTTT
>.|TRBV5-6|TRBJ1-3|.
CASTGTGYGNTIYF
TGTGCCAGCACTGGTACAGGGTACGGAAACACCATATATTTT
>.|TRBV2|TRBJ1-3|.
CASGERTAAGNTIYF
TGTGCCAGCGGGGAAAGGACAGCCGCGGGAAACACCATATATTTT
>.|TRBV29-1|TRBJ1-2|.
CSVWTSNYGYTF
TGCAGCGTTTGGACTTCAAACTATGGCTACACCTTC
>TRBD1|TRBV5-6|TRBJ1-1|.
CASSYPGQGVVSTEAFF
TGTGCCAGCAGCTATCCGGGACAGGGGGTAGTAAGCACTGAAGCTTTCTTT
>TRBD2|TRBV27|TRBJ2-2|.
CASTSGGPTGELFF
TGTGCCAGTACCAGCGGGGGCCCCACCGGGGAGCTGTTTTTT
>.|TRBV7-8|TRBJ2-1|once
CASSLTSSRDEQFF
TGTGCCAGCAGCTTAACCTCATCGAGGGATGAGCAGTTCTTC
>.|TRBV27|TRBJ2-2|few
CASSFGNTGELFF
TGTGCCAGCAGTTTCGGGAACACCGGGGAGCTGTTTTTT
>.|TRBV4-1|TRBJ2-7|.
CASSQALSAYEQYF
TGCGCCAGCAGCCAAGCCTTATCGGCCTACGAGCAGTACTTC
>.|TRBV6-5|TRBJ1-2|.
CASSYSTRDGYTF
TGTGCCAGCAGTTACTCCACCAGGGATGGCTACACCTTC
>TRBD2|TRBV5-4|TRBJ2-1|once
CASDSSGGSLYNEQFF
TGTGCCAGCGATTCTAGCGGGGGTTCCCTATACAATGAGCAGTTCTTC
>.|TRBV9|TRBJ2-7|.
CASSVGQSYEQYF
TGTGCCAGCAGCGTAGGACAGTCCTACGAGCAGTACTTC
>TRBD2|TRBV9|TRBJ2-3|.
CASRPGLAGGSTTDTQYF
TGTGCCAGCAGACCGGGACTAGCGGGGGGTTCAACCACAGATACGCAGTATTTT
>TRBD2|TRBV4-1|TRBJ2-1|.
CASSHVGGYNEQFF
TGCGCCAGCAGCCACGTGGGGGGGTACAATGAGCAGTTCTTC
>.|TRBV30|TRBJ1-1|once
CAWRANTEAFF
TGTGCCTGGAGAGCGAACACTGAAGCTTTCTTT
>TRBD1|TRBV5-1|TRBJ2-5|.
CASSFRQGGETQYF
TGCGCCAGCAGCTTCAGACAGGGGGGGGAGACCCAGTACTTC
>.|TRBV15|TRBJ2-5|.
CATSRDQGFGGETQYF
TGTGCCACCAGCAGAGATCAGGGATTTGGTGGGGAGACCCAGTACTTC
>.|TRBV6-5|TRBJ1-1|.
CASSPGGDYWGAFF
TGTGCCAGCAGCCCCGGAGGGGATTACTGGGGGGCTTTCTTT
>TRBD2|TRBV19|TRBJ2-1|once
CASSTGTIINEQFF
TGTGCCAGTAGTACCGGGACTATCATCAATGAGCAGTTCTTC
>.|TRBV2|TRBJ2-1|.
CASSELRGVGEQFF
TGTGCCAGCAGTGAACTACGGGGAGTCGGTGAGCAGTTCTTC
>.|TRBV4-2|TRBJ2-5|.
CASSQELQETQYF
TGTGCCAGCAGCCAAGAACTCCAAGAGACCCAGTACTTC
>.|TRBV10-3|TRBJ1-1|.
CAINPGANTEAFF
TGTGCCATCAACCCAGGGGCGAACACTGAAGCTTTCTTT
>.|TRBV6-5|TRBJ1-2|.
CASSLQGDYGYTF
TGTGCCAGCAGTTTGCAGGGTGACTATGGCTACACCTTC
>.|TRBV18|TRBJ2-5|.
CASSPLPGVQETQYF
TGTGCCAGCTCACCACTTCCGGGGGTCCAAGAGACCCAGTACTTC
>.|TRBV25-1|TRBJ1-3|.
CASSLAGWSGNTIYF
TGTGCCAGCAGCCTGGCGGGCTGGTCTGGAAACACCATATATTTT
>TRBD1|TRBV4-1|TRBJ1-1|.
CASSQHGTGNTEAFF
TGCGCCAGCAGCCAACACGGGACAGGGAACACTGAAGCTTTCTTT
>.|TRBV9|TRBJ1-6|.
CASSADSYNSPLHF
TGTGCCAGCAGCGCAGACTCCTATAATTCACCCCTCCACTTT
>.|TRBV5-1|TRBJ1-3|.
CASSLWGGVKDTIYF
TGCGCCAGCAGCTTGTGGGGGGGAGTAAAGGACACCATATATTTT